The sequence of this T cell receptor beta chain was determined in a study of blood T cell repertoires in COVID-19 (dated by TCRdb to the early 2020s). Background on the whole study: The collaborator samples originated in the United States, Italy and Spain and spanned the acute and convalescent phases of COVID-19. The prospective study material was composed of cDNA or gDNA derived from T cells, B-cell-depleted T cells, or PBMCs. Deeply sampled blood TCRbeta repertoires from subjects exposed to, actively infected with, or recovered from COVID-19 were included in the dataset. A freely available public database, intended as a resource for researchers studying the immune response to SARS-CoV-2, is where the repertoires were released. Samples were obtained from the ongoing ImmuneRACE study (first 160 participants) and from some 1,300 subjects provided by 6 global collaborators. A de-identified subject ID, COVID-19 status, age in years and sex were almost always included in the sample metadata. Where HLA class I and class II types were available, the types were taken from metadata supplied by the sample provider, not from assay-based typing.

TCRbeta CDR3 regions were amplified from genomic DNA using the immunoSEQ Assay, a bias-controlled multiplex PCR. The authors processed their data as follows. Nucleated cell counts per sample were estimated from amplification of reference gene primers within the assay. To quantify the absolute abundance of each unique TCRbeta CDR3 rearrangement, sequence reads were collapsed and filtered. For each sample, productive Simpson clonality was calculated as the square root of Simpson's diversity index across productive rearrangements. TCRdb obtained this table from immuneACCESS and retained in-frame rearrangements with V and J assigned. These tables miss some clones; where compared with another copy, unresolved V genes account for less than half of the shortfall, and the remainder is unexplained. The DNA was the basis for D and trimming; V, J and clone size are from that table. The sample table lists just under 150,000 clones, roughly 90% of them with a count of one. The top ten constitute about 1.5% of the sample.

The collaborating institutions used their own protocols to collect whole blood in K2EDTA tubes. For TCRbeta analysis, collaborators shipped samples in one of three forms: frozen whole blood, isolated PBMCs, or DNA extracted from either of those sample types. The CDR3 goes from the cysteine to the phenylalanine over 13 residues. Only the CDR3 DNA is retained, 39 bases long and in frame from the first base. Germline trimming amounts to 8 bases on V and 2 bases on J, with 0 as the count of junction bases outside the gene matches. CDR1 and CDR2 (SGHAT, FQNNGV) derive from the germline V gene. The sample holds many counts of this clone. The antigen it recognizes is unknown. Base qualities are not at hand, and no much larger clone is one base apart. What the research found in general, with its limitations: Clinical and demographic metadata were provided uncurated, with the amount varying by source and participant.

Sequencing was done on a sample of peripheral blood. This sequence was found in a human donor in a cohort sampled during active COVID-19. The chain couples TRBV11-2 to TRBJ2-6, and 7 junctional nucleotides match TRBD2. The DNA is TGTGCCAGCGCGGGGGCTGGGGCCAACGTCCTGACTTTC. Translated, this gives CASAGAGANVLTF.